This T cell receptor (beta chain) was sequenced during a study of T cell clonality in common variable immunodeficiency. Profiling relied on immunoSEQ multiplex PCR, and the TCRdb table lists in-frame clones only, not all of them. The specimen gives about 42,000 clones without singletons; the ten biggest hold about 1.3%. Germline values: CDR1 SQVTM, CDR2 ANQGSEA. CDR3 length equals 13 residues. This clone was recorded at least ten times. Its cognate antigen is unknown. The CDR3 end is not reached by the read, which stops 3 residues before it; the germline J gene fills it in. Whole-study findings and limits: Common variable immunodeficiency TCR beta sequences reportedly had fewer deletions and N-nucleotide insertions. Authors noted CVID clonality's cause needs subpopulation repertoire sequencing.

The sequence was collected from a person aged 18-70 years in good health. The chain couples TRBV29-1 to TRBJ2-1; the match to TRBD2 covers 12 bases. Sequencing used peripheral blood mononuclear cells. CDR3 sequence reads: CTVSSGRANEQFF. The part of the CDR3 DNA that was read is TGCACGGTCTCTAGCGGGAGGGCCAATGAG.